Reported below is one TCR beta chain. No antigen is known for it. The study made its TCR cDNA through 5'RACE template switching. That step introduced a universal primer site along with UMIs. TCRdb re-called the 5' RACE reads with MiXCR, one entry per CDR3 protein. The sample lists under 500,000 distinct CDR3 sequences, approximately 18% occurring once. The data were obtained in a study of T cells after yellow fever vaccination. For the study at large: Fractions low in cell number were prepared with SMART-Seq v4 Ultra Low Input. The study, taken as a whole, reports: Researchers noted that a small share of clonotypes showed up in both CD4 and CD8 compartments. Highly abundant clonotypes carried over from the bulk population could end up in FACS-sorted repertoires as contaminants.

V lost 4 bases and J lost 5, with 23 bases in between. The CDR3 spans 17 residues. CDR1 is SGHAT and CDR2 is FQNNGV in the germline V gene. The chain has TRBV11-2 and TRBJ2-5, with D perhaps matching TRBD2 (7 bases). Here the sequenced sample was PBMCs, taken before the yellow fever booster vaccination. The sequence was obtained from a man aged 18 to 30 who received the YFV17D yellow fever vaccine. CDR3 in amino acids: CASSSPPGGLGEETQYF. In DNA, the CDR3 is TGTGCCAGCAGCTCCCCCCCCGGGGGGCTGGGTGAGGAGACCCAGTACTTC. The full variable domain, in which reference TRBV11-2 and TRBJ2-5 provide the parts outside the CDR3, is EAGVAQSPRYKIIEKRQSVAFWCNPISGHATLYWYQQILGQGPKLLIQFQNNGVVDDSQLPKDRFSAERLKGVDSTLKIQPAKLEDSAVYLCASSSPPGGLGEETQYFGPGTRLLVL.